The T cell receptor (beta chain) described here comes from a study of OX40 agonist ivuxolimab in advanced cancers. The CDR3 length is 15 residues. The V segment lost 2 bases and the J segment 4 bases; nucleotides outside the gene matches: 7. The V gene's germline CDR1 is LNHDA and CDR2 SQIVND (reference sequence). Method: immunoSEQ multiplex PCR; TCRdb's copy keeps in-frame clones and lacks some. The sample lists 52,000 or so clones; over 75% were seen once. The chain recombines TRBV19 with TRBJ1-2; 7 bases align to TRBD1. The starting material was CD4+ or CD8+ T cells sorted from blood, obtained in a trial of the OX40 agonist ivuxolimab. This TCR came from an adult with an advanced solid tumor such as melanoma, head and neck, liver or kidney cancer. For the CDR3, the DNA is TGTGCCAGTAGTATAACGGGTGCAGGGGGCTATGGCTACACCTTC. Encoded protein: CASSITGAGGYGYTF.